This TCR beta chain was captured in a study of blood T cell repertoires in COVID-19. Original handling: The authors estimated nucleated cell counts from reference gene primer amplification. Profiled with immunoSEQ multiplex PCR; TCRdb holds only in-frame clones, not every one. V and J calls and clone size are given by that table; D and trimming were obtained from the DNA. The sample contains 5,700 or so clones, roughly 84% of which appear only once. The CDR3 is made up of 16 amino acids. Per the germline V gene, CDR1 is SGHRS and CDR2 is YFSETQ. V dropped 2 bases and J dropped 6 bases, with 19 bases sitting between them.

The sample taken for sequencing was peripheral blood. V is TRBV5-1 and J is TRBJ2-3, with D perhaps matching TRBD1 (7 bases). The sequence was collected from a human donor in a cohort sampled during active COVID-19. The CDR3 DNA sequence: TGCGCCAGCAGCTTACGACAGGGACTTCTGGGCGATACGCAGTATTTT. The encoded protein is CASSLRQGLLGDTQYF.